This TCR beta chain was sequenced in a study of blood T cells in healthy people across ages. The V and J ends lost 5 bases and 4 bases respectively, with 12 bases between them. In germline, CDR1 is MNHEY, CDR2 SVGAGI. This CDR3 contains 13 residues. Combining a sample-barcoded 5' primer with a J-beta primer mix, a second PCR ran for 7 to 11 cycles. TCRdb re-analysed the 5' RACE reads in MiXCR, keeping a single row per CDR3 protein. The table has 780,000 or so distinct CDR3 sequences, about 56% seen once. The V gene is TRBV6-5, the J gene TRBJ2-7, with a tentative D call TRBD2 (5 bases). Sequences were obtained from blood. The clonotype was recovered from a man aged 40-50 years in good health. The CDR3 here is CASSLTRTYEQYF. CDR3 in DNA: TGTGCCAGCAGTCTTACTAGAACTTACGAGCAGTACTTC.